Listed here are 19 T cell receptor beta chains from one sample, sequenced in a study of blood T cell repertoires in COVID-19. This table comes from immunoSEQ multiplex PCR, and its TCRdb copy is limited to in-frame clones, with some not included. The data hold hundreds of thousands of clones, with around 88% observed a single time. The sample was peripheral blood. The receptors originated from a woman aged 25 to 39 who had recovered from COVID-19.

The chain uses TRBV9 and TRBJ2-1; D perhaps matches TRBD2 (5 bases). Germline V lookup: CDR1 SGDLS, CDR2 YYNGEE. Deletions cut 3 bases from V and 9 bases from J, with 13 bases between. This CDR3 region has 13 residues. CDR3 in DNA: TGTGCCAGCAGCGCGGGCGTCCGGGGTGAGCAGTTCTTC. Protein product: CASSAGVRGEQFF.

The chain employs TRBV10-3 and TRBJ2-1; unclear D gene. The germline V gene has CDR1 ENHRY and CDR2 SYGVKD. V was pared by 7 bases and J by 6 bases, with 13 bases between. CDR3 length equals 13 residues. The CDR3 DNA reads as TGTGCCATCACATCCGGTGATGGCAATGAGCAGTTCTTC. Protein: CAITSGDGNEQFF.

The rearrangement joins TRBV27 to TRBJ2-5; D is unresolved. Deletions cut 4 bases from V and 5 bases from J, with 11 bases between. Germline CDR1 is MNHEY and CDR2 is SMNVEV (reference sequence). The CDR3 is made up of 13 amino acids. CDR3 region: CASSSLLLETQYF. The CDR3 DNA reads as TGTGCCAGCAGTTCACTCCTCCTGGAGACCCAGTACTTC.

This rearrangement joins TRBV6-5 to TRBJ2-7, with D maybe TRBD2 (5 bases). This CDR3 region has 14 residues. Germline V gene data show CDR1 as MNHEY and CDR2 as SVGAGI. Trimming took 4 bases from V and 1 from J, leaving 11 bases between them. The CDR3 nucleotides read TGTGCCAGCAGTTTGGAGGCCAGATCCTACGAGCAGTACTTC. Translating it yields CASSLEARSYEQYF.

V gene TRBV7-9 combines with J gene TRBJ2-3, with 13 bases aligning to TRBD2. The V gene's germline CDR1 is SEHNR and CDR2 FQNEAQ (reference sequence). Trimming cost V 5 bases and J 6 bases; bases outside gene matches: 11. The CDR3 totals 17 residues. DNA for the CDR3: TGTGCCAGCAGCCCTTGGACTAGCGGGGGAGGGATGGATACGCAGTATTTT. Translated: CASSPWTSGGGMDTQYF.

This chain connects TRBV27 to TRBJ1-1, with 9 bases aligning to TRBD1. The CDR3 loop spans 14 amino acids. V shed 0 bases and J 10 bases; nucleotides not matched to a gene: 6. CDR1 is MNHEY and CDR2 is SMNVEV in the germline V gene (reference sequence). As DNA, the CDR3 is TGTGCCAGCAGTTTATCGGACAGGGGACGGGGAGCTTTCTTT. Its translation: CASSLSDRGRGAFF.

The rearrangement links TRBV5-1 to TRBJ2-1; 7 bases line up with TRBD2. Losses at the gene ends were 0 bases for V and 4 bases for J; bases not matched to a gene: 4. CDR1 SGHRS and CDR2 YFSETQ come from the germline V gene. The CDR3 sequence is 15 residues long. The CDR3 DNA reads TGCGCCAGCAGCTTGGAGGCGGGGGTTTACAATGAGCAGTTCTTC. Translation gives CASSLEAGVYNEQFF.

The V and J genes are TRBV2 and TRBJ2-1; tentatively, D is TRBD2 (6 bases). V was clipped by 7 bases and J by 8 bases, with 12 bases between them. The CDR3 runs to 12 residues. The germline V gene has CDR1 SNHLY and CDR2 FYNNEI. The DNA for the CDR3 is TGTGCCAGCACCCGGGACTCCCATGAGCAGTTCTTC. Translation gives CASTRDSHEQFF.

This chain uses TRBV4-1 with TRBJ1-5, with D possibly TRBD1 on 6 matching bases. The CDR3 length is 14 residues. V was cut by 7 bases and J by 3 bases, with 13 bases left in between. Germline CDR1 reads MGHRA; CDR2 reads YSYEKL. CDR3 amino acids: CASNQYRANQPQHF. The DNA for the CDR3 is TGCGCCAGCAACCAGTACAGGGCCAATCAGCCCCAGCATTTT.

The CDR3 spells CATSNMGQGAYGYTF. The DNA of the CDR3 is TGTGCCACCAGCAATATGGGACAGGGAGCCTATGGCTACACCTTC. The V gene is TRBV15, the J gene TRBJ1-2, with 9 bases lining up with TRBD1. CDR1 and CDR2 from the germline V gene are LNHNV and YYDKDF (reference sequence). Trimming removed 4 bases from V and 4 bases from J; junction bases left unmatched: 7. CDR3 length: 15 residues. The variable domain in full, with the rest retrieved from reference TRBV15 and TRBJ1-2, is DAMVIQNPRYQVTQFGKPVTLSCSQTLNHNVMYWYQQKSSQAPKLLFHYYDKDFNNEADTPDNFQSRRPNTSFCFLDIRSPGLGDTAMYLCATSNMGQGAYGYTFGSGTRLTVV.

The chain is built from TRBV7-9 and TRBJ2-1; no clear D gene. V gave up 3 bases and J gave up 10 bases, with 7 bases separating them. In germline, CDR1 is SEHNR, CDR2 FQNEAQ (reference sequence). The CDR3 totals 11 residues. The CDR3: CASSLRGEQFF. In nucleotides, the CDR3 is TGTGCCAGCAGCTTGCGAGGCGAGCAGTTCTTC.

V and J are TRBV6-2 or TRBV6-3 and TRBJ2-7, with TRBD2 matching over 12 bases. The V gene end was trimmed by 2 bases and the J gene end by 5 bases; junction bases not matched to a gene: 7. CDR3 length equals 16 residues. Germline values: CDR1 MNHEY, CDR2 SVGEGT. The CDR3 region is CASSYALAGGPHEQYF. The DNA of the CDR3 is TGTGCCAGCAGTTACGCCCTAGCGGGAGGGCCCCACGAGCAGTACTTC.

The V and J genes are TRBV30 and TRBJ1-1, with D possibly TRBD1 on 5 matching bases. Deletions cut 0 bases from V and 5 bases from J, with 7 bases between. The germline V gene has CDR1 GTSNPN and CDR2 SVGIG (reference sequence). The CDR3 is 12 amino acids. The CDR3: CAWSVGRTEAFF. The CDR3 region has the DNA TGTGCCTGGAGTGTGGGGCGGACTGAAGCTTTCTTT.

The rearrangement joins TRBV19 to TRBJ2-3; D call uncertain. The CDR3 is made up of 15 amino acids. Germline V lookup: CDR1 LNHDA, CDR2 SQIVND (reference sequence). V was cut by 3 bases and J by 1 base, with 11 bases left in between. CDR3 nucleotide sequence: TGTGCCAGTAGTATCATAGATTTGGGCACAGATACGCAGTATTTT. Its translation: CASSIIDLGTDTQYF. Full variable domain (missing parts from reference TRBV19 and TRBJ2-3): DGGITQSPKYLFRKEGQNVTLSCEQNLNHDAMYWYRQDPGQGLRLIYYSQIVNDFQKGDIAEGYSVSREKKESFPLTVTSAQKNPTAFYLCASSIIDLGTDTQYFGPGTRLTVL.

The V call is TRBV5-1, the J call TRBJ1-4; 7 nucleotides align to TRBD1. After removal of 6 bases from V and 8 bases from J, the junction contained 7 bases not matched to a gene. This CDR3 has 13 amino acids. From germline, CDR1 is SGHRS and CDR2 YFSETQ. The CDR3 DNA reads TGCGCCAGCAACGAGGGGGCAGGGGAAAAACTGTTTTTT. It specifies CASNEGAGEKLFF.

The chain employs TRBV24-1 and TRBJ2-5, with 9 nucleotides matching TRBD2. V was pared by 3 bases and J by 1 base, with 5 bases of the junction left unmatched. The CDR3 is 16 residues long. Per germline, CDR1 KGHDR and CDR2 SFDVKD. This CDR3 is CATSDSGLASQETQYF. The CDR3 DNA follows: TGTGCCACCAGTGATAGCGGACTAGCGAGCCAAGAGACCCAGTACTTC.

The chain is built from TRBV6-2 or TRBV6-3 and TRBJ2-7; 9 nucleotides agree with TRBD1. The CDR3 consists of 16 residues. In germline, CDR1 is MNHEY, CDR2 SVGEGT. J lost 5 bases, V lost 3 bases, and 11 bases had no gene match. The CDR3 DNA is TGTGCCAGCAGTTATCCTCCGGGACAGGGAAAGGACGAGCAGTACTTC. This encodes CASSYPPGQGKDEQYF.

This clone was observed a handful of times. The chain employs TRBV30 and TRBJ1-4; 8 positions agree with TRBD1. CDR1 GTSNPN and CDR2 SVGIG come from the germline V gene (reference sequence). V lost 2 bases and J lost 8; bases outside the gene matches: 7. This CDR3 is built from 14 residues. For the CDR3, the DNA is TGTGCCTGGAGTACAGGGGGTGAGGGCGAAAAACTGTTTTTT. Protein product: CAWSTGGEGEKLFF.

The chain recombines TRBV6-4 with TRBJ2-2; 7 bases align to TRBD1. Germline CDR1 reads MRHNA; CDR2 reads SNTAGT. V shed 6 bases and J 4 bases; nucleotides not matched to a gene: 5. The CDR3 is 14 residues long. CDR3 DNA sequence: TGTGCCAGCAGCCCCCAGGGGGTCACCGGGGAGCTGTTTTTT. This encodes CASSPQGVTGELFF.